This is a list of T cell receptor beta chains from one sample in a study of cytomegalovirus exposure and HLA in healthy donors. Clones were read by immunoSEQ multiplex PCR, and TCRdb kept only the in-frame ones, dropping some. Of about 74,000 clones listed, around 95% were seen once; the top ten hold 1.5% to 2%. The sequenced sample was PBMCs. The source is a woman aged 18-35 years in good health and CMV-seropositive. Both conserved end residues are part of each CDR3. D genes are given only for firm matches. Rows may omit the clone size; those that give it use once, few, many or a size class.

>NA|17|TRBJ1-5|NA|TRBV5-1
TGCGCCAGCAGCCCCGCCCCAGGGCCGGATAGCAATCAGCCCCAGCATTTT
CASSPAPGPDSNQPQHF
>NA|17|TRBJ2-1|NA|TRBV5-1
TGCGCCAGCAGCTTGGAAGTGGCGGGGAGCTCCTACAATGAGCAGTTCTTC
CASSLEVAGSSYNEQFF
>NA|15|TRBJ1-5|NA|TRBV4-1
TGCGCCAGCAGCCAAGATGGGGGCAGCAATCAGCCCCAGCATTTT
CASSQDGGSNQPQHF
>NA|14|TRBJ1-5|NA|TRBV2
TGTGCCAGCAGTCATTGGGACTTTAATCAGCCCCAGCATTTT
CASSHWDFNQPQHF
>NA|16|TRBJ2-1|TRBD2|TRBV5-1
TGCGCCAGCAGCTTGGCCTCAACTAGCGGGTTGATGGAGCAGTTCTTC
CASSLASTSGLMEQFF
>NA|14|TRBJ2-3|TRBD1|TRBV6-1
TGTGCCAGCAGTGAAGAGACAGGGAAGGATACGCAGTATTTT
CASSEETGKDTQYF
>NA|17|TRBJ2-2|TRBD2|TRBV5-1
TGCGCCAGCAGGAGGTTAGCGGGGGGAACCGTCACCGGGGAGCTGTTTTTT
CASRRLAGGTVTGELFF
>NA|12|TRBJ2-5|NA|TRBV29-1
TGCAGCGTTATCGTGGGGAGGGAGACCCAGTACTTC
CSVIVGRETQYF
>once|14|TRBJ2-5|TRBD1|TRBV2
TGTGCCAGCACTGAAGGGACAGGGCAGGAGACCCAGTACTTC
CASTEGTGQETQYF
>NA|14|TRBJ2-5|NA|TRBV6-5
TGTGCCAGCAGCCTTCCGGGACTGCCAGGGACCCAGTACTTC
CASSLPGLPGTQYF
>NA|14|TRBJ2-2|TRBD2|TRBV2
TGTGCCGCGGGGGGTGGTCAGAACACCGGGGAGCTGTTTTTT
CAAGGGQNTGELFF
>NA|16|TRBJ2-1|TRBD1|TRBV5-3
TGTGCCAGAAGGAGAGGACAGGCGGGCTCCTACAATGAGCAGTTCTTC
CARRRGQAGSYNEQFF
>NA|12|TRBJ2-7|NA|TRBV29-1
TGCAGCGTCACAGGATATTCCTACGAGCAGTACTTC
CSVTGYSYEQYF
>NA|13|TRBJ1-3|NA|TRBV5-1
TGCGCCAGCAGCTTGGAGCGCGGAAACACCATATATTTT
CASSLERGNTIYF
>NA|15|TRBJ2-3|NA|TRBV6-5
TGTGCCAGCAGGACCCCCCTAGCGACGACAGATACGCAGTATTTT
CASRTPLATTDTQYF
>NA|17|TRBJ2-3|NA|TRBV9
TGTGCCAGCAGCGCGGGCCGTAGCGGTGTGGGCACAGATACGCAGTATTTT
CASSAGRSGVGTDTQYF
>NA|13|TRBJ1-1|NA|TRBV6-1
TGTGCCAGCAGTGAAGCGCAGGTCACTGAAGCTTTCTTT
CASSEAQVTEAFF
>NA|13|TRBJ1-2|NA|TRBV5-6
TGTGCCAGCAGCTTGGCAGGGGATCGTGGCTACACCTTC
CASSLAGDRGYTF
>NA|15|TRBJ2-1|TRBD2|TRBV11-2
TGTGCCAGCAGCGATCTAGCGGGGGCTTTCAATGAGCAGTTCTTC
CASSDLAGAFNEQFF
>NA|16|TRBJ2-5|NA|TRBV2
TGTGCCAGCAGTTCTGAAACAGGGTTTTTAGGGGAGACCCAGTACTTC
CASSSETGFLGETQYF
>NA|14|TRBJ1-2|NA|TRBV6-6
TGTGCCAGCAGTTCCATCGGGGGTGACTATGGCTACACCTTC
CASSSIGGDYGYTF
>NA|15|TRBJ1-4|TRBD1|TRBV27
TGTGCCAGCAGTTTCGCGACAGGGGTTAGTGAAAAACTGTTTTTT
CASSFATGVSEKLFF
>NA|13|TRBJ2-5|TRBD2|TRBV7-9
TGTGCCAGCAGCGCGAGCGGGATAGAGACCCAGTACTTC
CASSASGIETQYF
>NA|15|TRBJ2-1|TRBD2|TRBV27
TGTGCCAGCAGAGAGGGACTAGCGGGAGGGTGGGGGCAGTTCTTC
CASREGLAGGWGQFF
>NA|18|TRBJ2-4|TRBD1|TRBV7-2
TGTGCCAGCAGCTTAGGCTACCTAGACAGGGGCACGATAAACATTCAGTACTTC
CASSLGYLDRGTINIQYF
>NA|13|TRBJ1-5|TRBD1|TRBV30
TGTGCCTGGAGTGGACAGGGGGGACAGCCCCAGCATTTT
CAWSGQGGQPQHF
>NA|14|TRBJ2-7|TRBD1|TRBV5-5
TGTGCCAGCAGCTGGGACAGGAGCTCCTACGAGCAGTACTTC
CASSWDRSSYEQYF
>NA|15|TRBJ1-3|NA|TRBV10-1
TGCGCCAGCAGTGAAGCAGGGGTACCTGGAAACACCATATATTTT
CASSEAGVPGNTIYF
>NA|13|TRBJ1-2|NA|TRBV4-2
TGTGCCAGCAGCCAGGTAGGGGCGGAAGGCTACACCTTC
CASSQVGAEGYTF
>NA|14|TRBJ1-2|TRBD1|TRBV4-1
TGCGCCAGCAGCCGAGAAGACGGACAGGGTGAGGACACCTTC
CASSREDGQGEDTF
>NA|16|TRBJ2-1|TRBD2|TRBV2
TGTGCCAGCAGTTCCCCTACTAGCGGGAGTCCCAATGAGCAGTTCTTC
CASSSPTSGSPNEQFF
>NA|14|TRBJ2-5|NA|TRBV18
TGTGCCAGCTCACCAAGGCGGTCTCAAGAGACCCAGTACTTC
CASSPRRSQETQYF
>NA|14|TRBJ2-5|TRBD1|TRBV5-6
TGTGCCAGCGGTATTGTGGGACAGCAAGAGACCCAGTACTTC
CASGIVGQQETQYF
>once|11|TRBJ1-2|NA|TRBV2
TGTGCCAGCAGTGTTCAGGATGGCTACACCTTC
CASSVQDGYTF
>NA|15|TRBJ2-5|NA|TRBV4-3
TGCGCCAGCAGCCAAGAATTTAGGGGCTTCGAGACCCAGTACTTC
CASSQEFRGFETQYF
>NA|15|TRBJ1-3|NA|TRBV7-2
TGTGCCAGCAGCTTAGCCGAGGTCTCTGGAAACACCATATATTTT
CASSLAEVSGNTIYF
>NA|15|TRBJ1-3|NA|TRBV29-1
TGCAGCGTTGAAGACCCGGGGAGCTCTGGAAACACCATATATTTT
CSVEDPGSSGNTIYF
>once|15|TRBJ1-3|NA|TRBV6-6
TGTGCCAGCGGGGCTTCTCGGGGGTCTGGAAACACCATATATTTT
CASGASRGSGNTIYF
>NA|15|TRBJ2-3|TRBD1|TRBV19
TGTGCCAGTAGCCTCACAGGGGGAAGCGCAGATACGCAGTATTTT
CASSLTGGSADTQYF
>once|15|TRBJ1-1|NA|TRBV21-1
TGTGCCAGCAGCACCGACTGGACAAGGAACACTGAAGCTTTCTTT
CASSTDWTRNTEAFF
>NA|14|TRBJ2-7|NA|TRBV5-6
TGTGCCAGCAGCTTGGGGGGACAATTCTACGAGCAGTACTTC
CASSLGGQFYEQYF
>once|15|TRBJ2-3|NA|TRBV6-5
TGTGCCAGCAGTGGGAGCAGGTTGAGCACAGATACGCAGTATTTT
CASSGSRLSTDTQYF
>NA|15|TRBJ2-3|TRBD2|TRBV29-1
TGCAGCGCCGGCGCTAGCGGGGGATTGACAGATACGCAGTATTTT
CSAGASGGLTDTQYF
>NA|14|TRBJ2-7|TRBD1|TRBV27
TGTGCCAGCAGTTTCCAGGGGGCCTCCTACGAGCAGTACTTC
CASSFQGASYEQYF
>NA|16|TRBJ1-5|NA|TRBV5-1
TGCGCCAGCAGCTTGGGGGGGGGACTGAGCAATCAGCCCCAGCATTTT
CASSLGGGLSNQPQHF
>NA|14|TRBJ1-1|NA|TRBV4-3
TGCGCCAGCAGCCAAGATGGGGGCTTATCTGAAGCTTTCTTT
CASSQDGGLSEAFF
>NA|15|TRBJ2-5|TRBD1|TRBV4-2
TGTGCCAGCAGCCAAGTCCAGGGGGCGTCTGAGACCCAGTACTTC
CASSQVQGASETQYF
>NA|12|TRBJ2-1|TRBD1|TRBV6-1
TGTGCCAGCAGAGGACAGGGGAACGAGCAGTTCTTC
CASRGQGNEQFF
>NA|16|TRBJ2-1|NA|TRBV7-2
TGTGCCAGCAGATATAAGGTAGGGGGATCCTACAATGAGCAGTTCTTC
CASRYKVGGSYNEQFF
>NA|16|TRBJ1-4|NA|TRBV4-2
TGTGCCAGCAGCCAACAGGGCTACTCAACTAATGAAAAACTGTTTTTT
CASSQQGYSTNEKLFF